This entry concerns a single T cell receptor (beta chain). A read error may be the cause here, since a much bigger clone is one base away. Investigators prepared the TCR beta libraries by applying iRepertoire HTBI primers and Arm-PCR of CDR3 regions. In the authors' workflow: Overall, samples carried 62 TRBV and 14 TRBJ segments. TCRdb passed the multiplex PCR reads through MiXCR, listing each CDR3 protein once. These V and J calls originate from TCRdb's pipeline instead of the authors' own analysis. The repertoire holds more than 350,000 distinct CDR3 sequences, with around a fifth as singletons. CDR3 size: 11 residues. V was cut by 5 bases and J by 9 bases, with 11 bases left in between. Germline-derived CDR1 and CDR2 are SGHAT and FQNNGV. This record comes from a study of regulatory T cells in long-lasting Graves disease. The time point denotes: persistent/refractory GD, antithyroid drugs over 5 years with positive TRAb. The TCR library was made from RNA that had been extracted from PBMCs in TRIzol.

The chain has TRBV11-2 and TRBJ2-7; D not certain. The specimen comprised peripheral blood mononuclear cells (PBMCs), sampled when the disease was refractory, from a patient treated with antithyroid drugs. The receptor comes from a female donor with Graves disease. CDR3 in DNA: TGTGCCAGCAGCATGCTCCACGGGCAGTACTTC. Its protein product is CASSMLHGQYF.